This passage covers 7 T cell receptor beta chains from one sample sequenced in a study of shared clonotypes between healthy human individuals. The protocol was immunoSEQ multiplex PCR, while the TCRdb copy is restricted to in-frame clones and leaves out a portion. Of 2 million to 2.5 million clones in the sample, 90% to 95% were seen once. The sequenced sample was naive CD4+ T cells from PBMCs. Noted subset: CD45RA+ positively selected. These receptors were collected from a man between 18 and 29 years old in good health. Some clones in this sample may be carry-over from other donors' samples.

This sequence joins TRBV18 and TRBJ2-5; possibly TRBD1 or TRBD2 for D (5 bases each). V was pared by 4 bases and J by 1 base, with 19 bases between. The CDR3 contains 17 residues. The germline CDR1 and CDR2 sequences are KGHSH and LQKENI. The CDR3 DNA reads as TGTGCCAGCTCACTATCCGGGGCCGGACGTTCCCAAGAGACCCAGTACTTC. It specifies CASSLSGAGRSQETQYF.

The chain combines TRBV4-3 with TRBJ1-1; possibly TRBD1 for D (6 bases). V was shortened by 2 bases and J by 1 base, with 8 bases between the two germline ends. The CDR3 has 14 residues. Looked up from germline, CDR1 is LGHNA and CDR2 is YSLEER. This CDR3 is CASSQQGPNTEAFF. The CDR3, as DNA: TGCGCCAGCAGCCAACAGGGGCCGAACACTGAAGCTTTCTTT.

Note on this clone: The same CDR3 is also encoded by other DNA sequences in this sample. This chain connects TRBV20-1 to TRBJ1-2; D is uncertain. Germline values: CDR1 DFQATT, CDR2 SNEGSKA (reference sequence). V was cut by 5 bases and J by 5 bases, with 6 bases left in between. The CDR3 has 10 residues. This CDR3 is CSAGLYGYTF. The DNA of the CDR3 is TGCAGTGCTGGACTATATGGCTACACCTTC.

This clone has a handful of counts. This chain connects TRBV28 to TRBJ1-2; the D gene is possibly TRBD1 (5 bases). Trimming removed 9 bases from V and 6 bases from J, with 20 bases in between. This CDR3 region has 14 residues. CDR1 and CDR2 (germline): MDHEN, SYDVKM. The CDR3 DNA is TGTGCCAGTAGGGTGCCCCAGGGTATTGATGGCTACACCTTC. Translation: CASRVPQGIDGYTF.

The chain has TRBV7-2 and TRBJ1-2, with 7 bases lining up with TRBD1. This CDR3 comprises 16 residues. The ends lost 5 bases at V and 0 bases at J; junction bases unmatched: 9. The germline CDR1 and CDR2 sequences are SGHTA and FQGNSA. The CDR3 here is CASSPETGAPNYGYTF. CDR3 coding DNA: TGTGCCAGCAGCCCCGAAACAGGGGCCCCTAACTATGGCTACACCTTC.

This sequence joins TRBV6-5 and TRBJ1-2, with 9 bases identical to TRBD1. Germline CDR1 MNHEY, CDR2 SVGAGI. The CDR3 loop spans 14 amino acids. J lost 5 bases, V lost 6 bases, and 7 bases had no gene match. DNA of the CDR3: TGTGCCAGCAGGATACAGGGGGCGGGGTATGGCTACACCTTC. This gives the protein CASRIQGAGYGYTF.

The CDR3 DNA is TGTGCCAGCAGCCCATGGACTAGGCCCACAGATACGCAGTATTTT. This encodes CASSPWTRPTDTQYF. The gene calls are TRBV7-9 and TRBJ2-3; TRBD2 matches at 7 bases. V was pared by 5 bases and J by 2 bases, with 7 bases of the junction left unmatched. The V gene's germline CDR1 is SEHNR and CDR2 FQNEAQ (reference sequence). This CDR3 comprises 15 residues.